A single sample is the source of the 23 T cell receptor beta chains below, sequenced in a study of cytomegalovirus exposure and HLA in healthy donors. Primers: 60 Vbeta forward and 13 Jbeta reverse. The table came from immunoSEQ multiplex PCR; TCRdb's copy has only in-frame clones and leaves some out. This table has around 55,000 clones, 75% to 80% appearing once. Sequencing was done on a sample of PBMCs. The receptors were gathered from a female donor in good health and CMV-seronegative.

The gene calls are TRBV7-9 and TRBJ1-2; possible D gene TRBD1, 5 bases. V was shortened by 4 bases and J by 8 bases, with 23 bases between the two germline ends. Per the germline V gene, CDR1 is SEHNR and CDR2 is FQNEAQ (reference sequence). The CDR3 contains 16 residues. The CDR3 reads CASSSIARAGSSGYTF. DNA of the CDR3: TGTGCCAGCAGCTCGATAGCCCGCGCAGGGTCGAGCGGCTACACCTTC.

This chain connects TRBV10-3 to TRBJ1-2; 10 nucleotides line up with TRBD1. CDR1 is ENHRY and CDR2 is SYGVKD in the germline V gene. The CDR3 is 16 amino acids. V shed 3 bases and J 5 bases; nucleotides not matched to a gene: 9. The CDR3 loop is CAISDANWDRGYGYTF. As DNA, the CDR3 is TGTGCCATCAGTGATGCGAATTGGGACAGGGGTTATGGCTACACCTTC.

In this sample, this clone turned up a few times. This sequence joins TRBV19 and TRBJ2-3; possibly TRBD2 for D (5 bases). The V gene's germline CDR1 is LNHDA and CDR2 SQIVND (reference sequence). The length of the CDR3 is 14 residues. V was pared by 1 base and J by 3 bases, with 8 bases between. CDR3 DNA sequence: TGTGCCAGTAGTATAGGGTCGGGGACAGATACGCAGTATTTT. Translated: CASSIGSGTDTQYF.

As regards this clone: An end of the junction does not agree with germline; a read error may underlie this. The genes are TRBV7-9 and TRBJ1-1; no reliable D call. The CDR3 consists of 17 residues. Germline assignment: CDR1 SEHNR and CDR2 FQNEAQ (reference sequence). Here the CDR3 DNA reads TGTTCCAGCAGCTCTAGATGGGAGGGAGGCCTGAACACTGAAGCTTTCTTT. Encoded protein: CSSSSRWEGGLNTEAFF.

V usage is TRBV5-1 and J usage is TRBJ2-7, with a tentative D call TRBD2 (5 bases). Germline loops: CDR1 SGHRS, CDR2 YFSETQ. There are 16 residues in the CDR3. Between the trimmed V and J ends, which lost 4 bases and 0 bases, there was a span of 17 bases. The CDR3 bases are TGCGCCAGCAGCCTCCACTTGCTCGGGAACTCCTACGAGCAGTACTTC. As protein: CASSLHLLGNSYEQYF.

Notes on this clone: One end of the junction does not line up with germline, which may come from a read error. CDR3 nucleotide sequence: TGTGCCAGCAGTGAACCCAGACTAGACCAAGAGACCCGGTACTTC. This gives the protein CASSEPRLDQETRYF. The chain is built from TRBV25-1 and TRBJ2-5, with D possibly being TRBD2 (6 bases). The CDR3 runs 15 residues. CDR1 is MGHDK, CDR2 SYGVNS, per germline.

This chain connects TRBV27 to TRBJ1-5; D unresolved. The CDR3 has 13 amino acids. From germline, CDR1 is MNHEY and CDR2 SMNVEV (reference sequence). V was trimmed by 3 bases and J by 5 bases, leaving 8 bases between them. The chain's CDR3 is CASSFRTDQPQHF. CDR3 nucleotides: TGTGCCAGCAGTTTTAGAACTGATCAGCCCCAGCATTTT.

The V and J genes are TRBV6-5 and TRBJ1-1, with 10 nucleotides matching TRBD1. The CDR3 has 15 amino acids. Germline CDR1 MNHEY, CDR2 SVGAGI. Germline trimming cut 6 bases from V and 6 bases from J; bases unmatched to any gene: 10. The DNA for the CDR3 is TGTGCCAGCAGACGACAGGGGGCGCAGGAGGCTGAAGCTTTCTTT. It translates to CASRRQGAQEAEAFF.

This chain joins TRBV19 and TRBJ2-2; weak D call: TRBD1 (6 bases). Germline assignment: CDR1 LNHDA and CDR2 SQIVND (reference sequence). Trimming shortened V by 9 bases and J by 0 bases, and 17 bases separated the two germline ends. The CDR3 spans 16 residues. This CDR3 is CASAVPDSSNTGELFF. CDR3 nucleotide sequence: TGTGCCAGCGCAGTCCCGGACAGCTCGAACACCGGGGAGCTGTTTTTT.

The rearrangement links TRBV7-3 to TRBJ2-5, with 11 bases matching TRBD2. The CDR3 contains 13 residues. The J segment lost 7 bases and the V segment lost 6 bases, leaving 4 bases of the junction unmatched. CDR1 is SGHTA, CDR2 FQGTGA, per germline. Written as DNA, the CDR3 is TGTGCCAGCAGTAGCGGGGGGGAGGGGACCCAGTACTTC. Amino acids: CASSSGGEGTQYF.

The chain carries TRBV27 and TRBJ1-1; D perhaps matches TRBD1 (6 bases). Germline CDR1 is MNHEY and CDR2 is SMNVEV (reference sequence). Trimming shortened V by 2 bases and J by 8 bases, and 21 bases separated the two germline ends. The CDR3 extends over 16 amino acids. The CDR3 region has the DNA TGTGCCAGCAGTTTAAAGGGGGTTTCGGGGGGTAGCGAAGCTTTCTTT. Its translation is CASSLKGVSGGSEAFF.

The CDR3 here is CSVEIFSRGRETQYF. The CDR3 bases are TGCAGCGTTGAAATATTTTCCCGGGGAAGGGAGACCCAGTACTTC. The chain carries TRBV29-1 and TRBJ2-5, with D possibly matching TRBD2 (5 bases). Germline CDR1 reads SQVTM; CDR2 reads ANQGSEA. The germline V and J ends were trimmed by 2 bases and 5 bases, with 18 bases remaining between them. The CDR3 extends over 15 amino acids.

The rearrangement links TRBV19 to TRBJ1-1, with TRBD1 as a possible D gene (5 bases). V lost 3 bases, J lost 1 base, and 9 bases lay in between. This CDR3 is built from 14 residues. Germline V gives CDR1 LNHDA, CDR2 SQIVND (reference sequence). The CDR3 DNA follows: TGTGCCAGTAGTATGTGGGGCCCGAACACTGAAGCTTTCTTT. Its protein is CASSMWGPNTEAFF.

This chain connects TRBV29-1 to TRBJ1-4; D gene ambiguous. Germline CDR1 SQVTM, CDR2 ANQGSEA. The germline V and J ends were trimmed by 4 bases and 7 bases, with 13 bases remaining between them. This CDR3 is built from 13 residues. The DNA of the CDR3 is TGCAGCGTTGCGAGGGCCCTTGGTGAAAAACTGTTTTTT. Protein product: CSVARALGEKLFF.

The chain links TRBV6-5 to TRBJ1-2; D is perhaps TRBD1 (6 bases). The ends were cut back, 4 bases at V and 6 bases at J, with 12 bases in the middle. CDR3 length: 13 amino acids. CDR1 is MNHEY, CDR2 SVGAGI, per germline. The CDR3 DNA reads TGTGCCAGCAGTTCCCCCAGACAGGATGGCTACACCTTC. This encodes CASSSPRQDGYTF.

The chain couples TRBV19 to TRBJ2-1; 7 bases map to TRBD1. From germline, CDR1 is LNHDA and CDR2 SQIVND (reference sequence). J gave up 6 bases and V 0 bases, and 2 bases lay outside the gene matches. The CDR3 consists of 14 residues. The CDR3 is CASSIDPGGNEQFF. CDR3 in DNA: TGTGCCAGTAGTATAGATCCAGGGGGCAATGAGCAGTTCTTC.

With respect to this clone: The final CDR3 position lacks the conserved phenylalanine or tryptophan, pointing to a likely read error. The CDR3 spells CASSASSTDTQYV. CDR3 nucleotides: TGTGCCAGCAGCGCTTCTAGCACAGATACGCAGTATGTT. This chain connects TRBV9 to TRBJ2-3; D is undetermined. The V gene's germline CDR1 is SGDLS and CDR2 YYNGEE. The V gene lost 3 bases and the J gene lost 0 bases, with 5 bases spanning the gap. The CDR3 is made up of 13 amino acids.

The chain is built from TRBV27 and TRBJ2-1, with TRBD1 matching over 7 bases. The CDR3 spans 14 residues. With V trimmed by 8 bases and J by 3 bases, 7 bases remained unmatched. The germline CDR1 and CDR2 sequences are MNHEY and SMNVEV (reference sequence). The CDR3 loop reads CASRDSLFYNEQFF. The CDR3 nucleotides read TGTGCCAGCCGGGACAGCCTTTTCTACAATGAGCAGTTCTTC.

The V gene is TRBV15, the J gene TRBJ2-7; D perhaps matches TRBD1 (8 bases). V lost 1 base and J lost 5, with 15 bases in between. Germline CDR1 is LNHNV and CDR2 is YYDKDF (reference sequence). The CDR3 is 15 residues long. This CDR3 reads CATSRVRTGRDEQYF. The CDR3 coding sequence is TGTGCCACCAGCAGAGTGAGGACAGGGAGGGACGAGCAGTACTTC.

A single count supports this clone. This chain connects TRBV5-1 to TRBJ2-7; D is possibly TRBD1 (6 bases). The CDR3 covers 14 residues. Trimming stripped 4 bases from V and 3 bases from J, with 14 bases between. Germline-derived CDR1 and CDR2 are SGHRS and YFSETQ. In nucleotides, the CDR3 is TGCGCCAGCAGCCACCTGGACAGAGGCTACGAGCAGTACTTC. This codes for CASSHLDRGYEQYF.

The rearrangement links TRBV10-3 to TRBJ1-6, with 12 bases that match TRBD1. Per germline, CDR1 ENHRY and CDR2 SYGVKD. This CDR3 has 15 amino acids. J lost 7 bases, V lost 4 bases, and 2 bases had no gene match. CDR3 sequence (DNA): TGTGCCATCAGTGTGGGGACAGGGGGCAATTCACCCCTCCACTTT. Translated: CAISVGTGGNSPLHF.

The chain uses TRBV27 and TRBJ1-1; D possibly corresponds to TRBD1 (6 bases). CDR3 size: 13 residues. V shed 6 bases and J shed 6 bases, with 14 bases lying between them. Germline V gene lookup returns CDR1 MNHEY and CDR2 SMNVEV (reference sequence). Here the CDR3 reads CASSLRRGSEAFF. The CDR3 coding sequence is TGTGCCAGCAGCTTACGCAGGGGATCTGAAGCTTTCTTT.

V is TRBV6-5 and J is TRBJ2-1; D possibly corresponds to TRBD2 (5 bases). The germline gives CDR1 MNHEY, CDR2 SVGAGI. This CDR3 has 14 residues. The V gene lost 2 bases and the J gene lost 6 bases, with 11 bases spanning the gap. In nucleotides, the CDR3 is TGTGCCAGCAGTTACGAAGGTCGGGGCAATGAGCAGTTCTTC. Amino acid sequence: CASSYEGRGNEQFF.